This TCR beta chain was obtained from a study of PD-1 blockade in classical Hodgkin lymphoma. Findings of the study overall: Those achieving complete response showed baseline diversity like newly diagnosed patients.

The length of the CDR3 is 17 residues. The trim removed 2 bases at V and 7 bases at J, leaving 10 bases unmatched. The V gene's germline CDR1 is KGHSH and CDR2 LQKENI. With no exception, relapse followed autologous stem cell transplantation in all patients, and brentuximab vedotin exposure varied. Patients had relapsed/refractory classical Hodgkin lymphoma with complete response, partial response or progressive disease as best response. In regard to this clone: Its antigen is currently unknown.

TCRdb's copy holds only in-frame clones and misses some; the assay was immunoSEQ multiplex PCR. The sample carries roughly 34,000 clones, over 60% recorded once. The sample here was peripheral blood mononuclear cells (PBMCs), taken before the second cycle of nivolumab. The V call is TRBV18, the J call TRBJ1-4; 10 bases are a match to TRBD1. This clonotype was obtained from a human donor with classical Hodgkin lymphoma. In DNA form, the CDR3 reads TGTGCCAGCTCACCAGGGACAGGGGAGTTACAGGGTGAAAAACTGTTTTTT. This codes for CASSPGTGELQGEKLFF. The whole variable domain, remainder taken from reference TRBV18 and TRBJ1-4, is NAGVMQNPRHLVRRRGQEARLRCSPMKGHSHVYWYRQLPEEGLKFMVYLQKENIIDESGMPKERFSAEFPKEGPSILRIQQVVRGDSAAYFCASSPGTGELQGEKLFFGSGTQLSVL.